Included here is one T cell receptor (beta chain) sequence, with context. The germline gene is not matched at one end of the junction; a read error may be the cause. No cell sorting was done before RNA was extracted from the tissue. Donors were chemotherapy-naive, newly diagnosed lung cancer surgical patients in China, August–November 2014. This specimen belongs to a study of tumor and adjacent non-tumor tissue in lung cancer. This CDR3 is built from 13 residues. The germline CDR1 and CDR2 sequences are SQVTM and ANQGSEA. Three rounds of nested PCR, following a modified ARM-PCR protocol, produced the TCRbeta library. TCRdb analysed the multiplex PCR reads with MiXCR anew, one entry per CDR3 protein. Of tens of thousands of distinct CDR3 sequences listed, approximately 63% are singletons.

Sequenced input: lung tumor tissue. The receptor was isolated from a man between 45 and 60 years old with non-small cell lung cancer. This chain links TRBV29-1 with TRBJ2-6; D is perhaps TRBD1 or TRBD2 (5 bases each). CDR3 amino acids: CSVGELGANVLTF. CDR3 DNA sequence: TGCAGCGTTGGAGAGCTCGGGGCCAACGTACTGACTTTC.